This record concerns one T cell receptor (beta chain) sequence. Its antigen is as yet unknown. This record belongs to a study of tumor-infiltrating lymphocytes in localized non-small cell lung cancer. In the study overall: The cohort mixed smokers and never-smokers, several histologies, and some post-neoadjuvant-chemotherapy samples.

Trimming cost V 7 bases and J 6 bases; bases outside gene matches: 6. The CDR3 length is 13 residues. CDR1 SQVTM and CDR2 ANQGSEA come from the germline V gene. Study-wide points: T-cell fraction did not differ between immunotypes IM1 and IM2.

The data were produced by immunoSEQ multiplex PCR, yet TCRdb's version contains in-frame clones alone and is incomplete. The sample carries about 16,000 clones, 55% to 75% recorded once. The sample consisted of lung tumor tissue. The receptor was derived from a human donor with non-small cell lung cancer. The rearrangement uses TRBV29-1 and TRBJ2-2; TRBD1 aligns across 9 bases. The DNA of the CDR3 is TGCAGCGCCGGACAGGGGCAATCCGGGGAGCTGTTTTTT. Protein sequence: CSAGQGQSGELFF.